The entry below gives a single T cell receptor (beta chain) sequence along with its context. The authors' processing: Amplification with reference gene primers provided the estimates of nucleated cell counts. Sequencing was performed with immunoSEQ multiplex PCR; in TCRdb, only in-frame clones are kept and a portion is missing. That table furnishes V, J and clone size, whereas the DNA furnished D and trimming. The table includes some 260,000 clones, around 90% detected once. This sample was taken from a study of blood T cell repertoires in COVID-19. Study-wide background: Sites in the United States, Italy and Spain provided acute and convalescent COVID-19 samples. The cDNA or gDNA used as material had been derived from T cells, B-cell-depleted T cells, or PBMCs.

Germline V gives CDR1 MNHEY, CDR2 SMNVEV (reference sequence). Trimming removed 3 bases at V and 2 bases at J, with 11 bases between. This CDR3 comprises 15 residues. This chain uses TRBV27 with TRBJ1-5; D is possibly TRBD1 (6 bases). The TCR was taken from a woman aged 25 to 45 with acute or convalescent COVID-19. Sequencing input: peripheral blood. CDR3 nucleotide sequence: TGTGCCAGCAGTTTTGGGGGCTTTGGCAATCAGCCCCAGCATTTT. This translates into CASSFGGFGNQPQHF.